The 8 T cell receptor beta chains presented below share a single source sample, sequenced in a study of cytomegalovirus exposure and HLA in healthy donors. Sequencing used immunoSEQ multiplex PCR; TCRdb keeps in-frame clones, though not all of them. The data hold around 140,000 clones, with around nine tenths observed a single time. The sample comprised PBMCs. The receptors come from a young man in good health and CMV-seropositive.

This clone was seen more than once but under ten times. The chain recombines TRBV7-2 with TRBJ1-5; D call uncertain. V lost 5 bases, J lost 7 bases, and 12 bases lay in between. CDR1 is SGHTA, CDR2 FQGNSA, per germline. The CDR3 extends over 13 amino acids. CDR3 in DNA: TGTGCCAGCAGCCCCGAAAGAGGGCAGCCCCAGCATTTT. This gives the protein CASSPERGQPQHF.

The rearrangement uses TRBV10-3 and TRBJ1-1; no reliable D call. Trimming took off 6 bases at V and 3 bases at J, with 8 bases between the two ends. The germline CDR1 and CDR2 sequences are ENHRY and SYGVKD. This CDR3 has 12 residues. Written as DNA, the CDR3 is TGTGCCATCAGGGGCAAGGACACTGAAGCTTTCTTT. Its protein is CAIRGKDTEAFF.

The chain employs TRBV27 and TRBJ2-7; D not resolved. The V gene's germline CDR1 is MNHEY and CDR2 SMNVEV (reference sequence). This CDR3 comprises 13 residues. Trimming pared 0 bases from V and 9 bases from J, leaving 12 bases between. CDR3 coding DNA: TGTGCCAGCAGTTTATCCCTATTATCTTCGCAGTACTTC. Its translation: CASSLSLLSSQYF.

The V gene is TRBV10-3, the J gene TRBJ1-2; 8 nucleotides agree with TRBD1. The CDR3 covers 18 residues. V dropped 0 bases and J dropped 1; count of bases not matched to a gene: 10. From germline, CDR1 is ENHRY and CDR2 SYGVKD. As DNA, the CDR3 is TGTGCCATCAGTGAGTCCTTACAACCCGGACAGGGTAACTATGGCTACACCTTC. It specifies CAISESLQPGQGNYGYTF.

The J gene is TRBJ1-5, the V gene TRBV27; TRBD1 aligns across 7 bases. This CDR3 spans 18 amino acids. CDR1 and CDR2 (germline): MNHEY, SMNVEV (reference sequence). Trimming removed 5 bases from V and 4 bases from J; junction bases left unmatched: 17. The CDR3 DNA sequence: TGTGCCAGCAGTCCAACGAACTATGGACAGGTACGGAATCAGCCCCAGCATTTT. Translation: CASSPTNYGQVRNQPQHF.

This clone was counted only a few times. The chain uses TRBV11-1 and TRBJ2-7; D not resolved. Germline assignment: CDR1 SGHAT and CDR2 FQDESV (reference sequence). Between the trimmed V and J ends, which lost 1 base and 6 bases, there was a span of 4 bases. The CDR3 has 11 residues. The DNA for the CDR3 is TGTGCCAGCAGCTTAGATAGCGAGCAGTACTTC. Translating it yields CASSLDSEQYF.

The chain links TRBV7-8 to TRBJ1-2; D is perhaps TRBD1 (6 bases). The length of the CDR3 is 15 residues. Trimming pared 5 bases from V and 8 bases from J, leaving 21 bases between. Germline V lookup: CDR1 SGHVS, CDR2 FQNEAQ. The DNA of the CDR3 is TGTGCCAGCAGCCCCGTCGGCAGGGGTTCGGGAGGCTACACCTTC. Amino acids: CASSPVGRGSGGYTF.

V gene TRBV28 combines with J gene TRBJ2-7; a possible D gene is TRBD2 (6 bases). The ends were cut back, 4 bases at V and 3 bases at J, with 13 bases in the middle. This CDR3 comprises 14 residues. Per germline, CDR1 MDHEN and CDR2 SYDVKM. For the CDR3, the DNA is TGTGCCAGCAGTTCGGTTAGCGGAATCTACGAGCAGTACTTC. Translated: CASSSVSGIYEQYF.